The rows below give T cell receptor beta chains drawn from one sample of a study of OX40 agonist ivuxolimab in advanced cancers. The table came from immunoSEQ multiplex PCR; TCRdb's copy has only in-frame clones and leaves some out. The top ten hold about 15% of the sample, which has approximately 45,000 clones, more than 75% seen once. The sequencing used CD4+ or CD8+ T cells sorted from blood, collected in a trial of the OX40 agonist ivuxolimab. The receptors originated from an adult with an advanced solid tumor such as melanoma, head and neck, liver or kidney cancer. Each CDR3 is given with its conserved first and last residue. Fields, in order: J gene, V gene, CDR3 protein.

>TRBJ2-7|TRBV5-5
CASSLEYYEQYF
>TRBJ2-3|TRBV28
CASSEWGGEDTQYF
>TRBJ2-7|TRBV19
CASSMSRQAYEQYF
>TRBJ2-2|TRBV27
CASRSTATGELFF
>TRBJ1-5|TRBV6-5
CASSPSGWDNQPQHF
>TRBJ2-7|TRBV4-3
CASSQPSGTSNGRQYF
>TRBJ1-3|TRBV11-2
CASSTGESSGNTIYF
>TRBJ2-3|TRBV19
CASSILAGVPTDTQYF
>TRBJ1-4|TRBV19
CASTPERLNEKLFF
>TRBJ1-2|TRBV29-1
CSVSRELTSPANYGYTF
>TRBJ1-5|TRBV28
CASSPNRDAYQPQHF
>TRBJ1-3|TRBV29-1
CSVAGFRDTSGNTIYF
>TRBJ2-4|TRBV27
CASSQYPGGTEFGIQYF
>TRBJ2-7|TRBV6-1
CASSDRGPEQYF
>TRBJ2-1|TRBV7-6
CASSLSGHREQFF
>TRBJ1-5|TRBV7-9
CASSLDRVQPQHF
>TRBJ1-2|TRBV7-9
CASSDRTGDIYGYTF
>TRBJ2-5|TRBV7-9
CASSLVGRAEETQYF
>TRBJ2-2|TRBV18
CASSPIGQGLNTGELFF
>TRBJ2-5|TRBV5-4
CASSSRATGRTLQETQYF
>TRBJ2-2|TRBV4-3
CASSFGQGATGELFF
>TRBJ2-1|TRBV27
CASSSSPVTRSYNEQFF
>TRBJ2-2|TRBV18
CASSPWDRGNTGELFF
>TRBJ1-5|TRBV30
CAWSLGQGGQPQHF
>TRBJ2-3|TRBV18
CASSPVADTDTQYF
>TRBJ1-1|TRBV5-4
CASSPGQGITEAFF
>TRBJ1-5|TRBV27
CASSFDRDQPQHF
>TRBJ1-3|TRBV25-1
CASSESISGNTIYF
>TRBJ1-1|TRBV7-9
CASRFPDMNTEAFF
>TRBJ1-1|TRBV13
CASSSGGTEAFF
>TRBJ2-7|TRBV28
CASTATGRTYEQYF
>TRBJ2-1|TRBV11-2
CASSLAPDEQFF